This TCR beta chain was recovered during a study of CD8+CD57+ T cells in acquired aplastic anemia. Across the whole study: Average DNA yield from sorted CD4+ and CD8+ cells was approximately 3 ug. Whole-study findings and limits: Roughly 27 sequences, all CD8+ CDR3, were shared between patients and controls. Patients versus controls showed no significant CD8+ Simpson's diversity difference.

TCR beta VDJ and CDR3 profiles were obtained from a genomic DNA template. Each CDR3 protein is one row after TCRdb ran MiXCR on the reads. The sample contains roughly 300,000 distinct CDR3 sequences, approximately 56% of which appear only once. As regards this clonotype: Its antigen is not known.

Germline lookup yields CDR1 KGHDR and CDR2 SFDVKD. The CDR3 extends over 13 amino acids. V gave up 5 bases and J gave up 1 base, with 8 bases separating them. The gene calls are TRBV24-1 and TRBJ2-7; tentative D call: TRBD1 (5 bases). The TCR sequence derives from a human donor with severe aplastic anemia or a healthy control (not recorded which). The source material was sorted CD4+, CD8+, or CD8+CD57+ T cells (not recorded which) from PBMCs. The CDR3 here is CATSAAGSYEQYF. The CDR3 DNA reads as TGTGCCACCAGTGCGGCAGGGTCCTACGAGCAGTACTTC.